This TCR beta chain was observed in a study of T cell responses to AZD1222 COVID-19 vaccine. Findings and caveats of the study: The study sampled repertoires only after the peak T cell response. Targets within unmutated variant regions were reportedly found for nearly half of spike-specific TCRs.

The CDR3 has 16 amino acids. The ends were cut back, 2 bases at V and 7 bases at J, with 20 bases in the middle. The germline V gene encodes CDR1 SGHNT and CDR2 YYREEE (reference sequence). Generated by immunoSEQ multiplex PCR, the TCRdb table keeps only in-frame clones and is missing some. The table has roughly 100,000 clones, roughly 87% seen once. Comments on this clone: The target antigen is unknown.

This sample comprised peripheral blood, obtained on day 0 of AZD1222 vaccination. The V call is TRBV5-4, the J call TRBJ2-3; tentative D call: TRBD2 (5 bases). This sequence originates from an adult in good health. CDR3 DNA: TGTGCCAGCAGCTTCGGGGAGCCGACCACCCGGTATACGCAGTATTTT. The encoded protein is CASSFGEPTTRYTQYF. Full variable domain (rest looked up from reference TRBV5-4 and TRBJ2-3): ETGVTQSPTHLIKTRGQQVTLRCSSQSGHNTVSWYQQALGQGPQFIFQYYREEENGRGNFPPRFSGLQFPNYSSELNVNALELDDSALYLCASSFGEPTTRYTQYFGPGTRLTVL.